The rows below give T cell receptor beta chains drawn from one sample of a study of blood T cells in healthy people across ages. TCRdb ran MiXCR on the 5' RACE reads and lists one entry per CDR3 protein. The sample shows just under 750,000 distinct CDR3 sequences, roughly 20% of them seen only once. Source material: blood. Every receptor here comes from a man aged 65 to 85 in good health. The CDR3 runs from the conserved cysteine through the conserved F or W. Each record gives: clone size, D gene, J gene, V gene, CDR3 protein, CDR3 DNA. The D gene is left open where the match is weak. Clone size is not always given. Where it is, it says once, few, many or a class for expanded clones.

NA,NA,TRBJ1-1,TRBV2,CASKGGVGVTEAFF,TGTGCCAGCAAAGGGGGAGTGGGCGTCACTGAAGCTTTCTTT
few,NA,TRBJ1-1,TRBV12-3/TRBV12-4,CASSSQGLGRTEAFF,TGTGCCAGCAGTTCACAGGGTTTGGGACGTACTGAAGCTTTCTTT
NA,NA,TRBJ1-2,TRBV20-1,CSARSPVEGDGYTF,TGCAGTGCTAGGTCTCCGGTGGAAGGGGATGGCTACACCTTC
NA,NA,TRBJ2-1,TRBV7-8,CASRPDRFPLRGSSYNEQFF,TGTGCCAGCAGACCCGACAGGTTCCCATTGCGCGGGAGCTCCTACAATGAGCAGTTCTTC
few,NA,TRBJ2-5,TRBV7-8,CASSLVGTDQETQYF,TGTGCCAGCAGCTTAGTTGGTACAGACCAAGAGACCCAGTACTTC
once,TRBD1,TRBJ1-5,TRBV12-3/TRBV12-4,CASSVGTAGNQPQHF,TGTGCCAGCAGTGTAGGGACAGCCGGCAATCAGCCCCAGCATTTT
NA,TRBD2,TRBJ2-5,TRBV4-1,CASSQDPAGATRWF,TGCGCCAGCAGCCAAGATCCAGCGGGGGCCACACGATGGTTC
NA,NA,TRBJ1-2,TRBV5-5,CASSRTELLYGYTF,TGTGCCAGCAGCAGGACAGAACTTCTATATGGCTACACCTTC
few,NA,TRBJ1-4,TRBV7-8,CASSLAALNEKLFF,TGTGCCAGCAGCTTAGCGGCCCTGAATGAAAAACTGTTTTTT
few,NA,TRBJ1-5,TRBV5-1,CASSLGLSNQPQHF,TGCGCCAGCAGCTTGGGCCTTAGCAATCAGCCCCAGCATTTT
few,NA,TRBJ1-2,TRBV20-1,CSASFGGSNYGYTF,TGCAGTGCTAGCTTTGGGGGATCTAACTATGGCTACACCTTC
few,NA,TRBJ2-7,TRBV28,CASRVTGEQYF,TGTGCCAGCAGGGTTACAGGGGAGCAGTACTTC
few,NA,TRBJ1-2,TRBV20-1,CTPGGLGYTF,TGCACCCCCGGGGGGCTTGGCTACACCTTC
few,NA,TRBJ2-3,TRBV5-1,CASSLSPDFKYF,TGCGCCAGCAGCTTGTCCCCAGATTTCAAGTATTTT
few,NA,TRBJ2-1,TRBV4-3,CASSQRRGSYNEQFF,TGCGCCAGCAGCCAAAGGCGGGGCTCCTACAATGAGCAGTTCTTC
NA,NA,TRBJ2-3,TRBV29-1,CSVDSVEATDTQYF,TGCAGCGTTGATTCTGTGGAGGCCACAGATACGCAGTATTTT
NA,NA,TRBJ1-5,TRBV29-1,CSASAGVAQPQHF,TGCAGCGCTTCGGCAGGGGTAGCTCAGCCCCAGCATTTT
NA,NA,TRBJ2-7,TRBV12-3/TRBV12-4,CASRHDSYEQYF,TGTGCCAGCAGGCATGACAGCTACGAGCAGTACTTC
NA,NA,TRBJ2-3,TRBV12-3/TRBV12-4,CASSGSSGTDTQYF,TGTGCCAGCAGTGGCTCAAGCGGGACAGATACGCAGTATTTT
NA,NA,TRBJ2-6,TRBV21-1,CASSKVGGWGANVLTF,TGTGCCAGCAGCAAAGTTGGAGGTTGGGGGGCCAACGTCCTGACTTTC
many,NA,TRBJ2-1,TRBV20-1,CSVGPSYNEQFF,TGCAGTGTGGGGCCTTCCTACAATGAGCAGTTCTTC
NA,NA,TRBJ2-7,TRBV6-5,CASSYSRASYEQYF,TGTGCCAGCAGTTACTCTCGGGCCTCCTACGAGCAGTACTTC
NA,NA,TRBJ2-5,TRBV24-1,CATSDFAFRGQETQYF,TGTGCCACCAGTGATTTCGCGTTCAGGGGCCAAGAGACCCAGTACTTC
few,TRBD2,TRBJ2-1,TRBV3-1,CASSQGSGLAGINEQFF,TGTGCCAGCAGCCAAGGCTCGGGACTAGCGGGAATCAATGAGCAGTTCTTC
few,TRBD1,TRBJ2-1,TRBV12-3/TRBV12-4,CASTRGGSNPQFF,TGTGCCAGCACACGAGGGGGCTCGAACCCGCAGTTCTTC
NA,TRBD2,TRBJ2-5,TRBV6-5,CASSYSGLVDETQYF,TGTGCCAGCAGTTACTCGGGACTAGTGGACGAGACCCAGTACTTC
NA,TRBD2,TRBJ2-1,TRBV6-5,CASSPLTSGRAWQFF,TGTGCCAGCAGCCCATTGACTAGCGGGAGGGCCTGGCAGTTCTTC
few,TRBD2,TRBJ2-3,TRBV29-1,CSGLAVTDTQYF,TGCAGCGGCCTAGCGGTGACAGATACGCAGTATTTT
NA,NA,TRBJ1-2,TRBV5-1,CASRTEANYGYTF,TGCGCCAGCAGGACGGAAGCTAACTATGGCTACACCTTC
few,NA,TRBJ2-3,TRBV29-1,CSVGRSTDTQYF,TGCAGCGTTGGCAGAAGCACAGATACGCAGTATTTT
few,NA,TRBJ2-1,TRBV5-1,CASSLGGTEQFF,TGCGCCAGCAGCTTGGGGGGGACTGAGCAGTTCTTC
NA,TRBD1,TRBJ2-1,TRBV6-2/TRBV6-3,CASSYSIQGSSEQFF,TGTGCCAGCAGTTACTCAATACAGGGGTCGAGTGAGCAGTTCTTC
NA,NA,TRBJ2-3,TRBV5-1,CASSQGTAKTDTQYF,TGCGCCAGCAGCCAAGGGACGGCCAAGACAGATACGCAGTATTTT
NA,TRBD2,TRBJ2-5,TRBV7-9,CASSSSGVRARETQYF,TGTGCCAGCAGCTCGAGCGGGGTCAGGGCAAGGGAGACCCAGTACTTC
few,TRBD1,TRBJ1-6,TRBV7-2,CASSVDRASPLHF,TGTGCCAGCAGCGTAGACAGGGCTTCACCCCTCCACTTT
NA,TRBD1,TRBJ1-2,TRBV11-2,CASRHTGDRGRGGYTF,TGTGCCAGCAGACATACCGGGGACAGGGGACGGGGAGGCTACACCTTC
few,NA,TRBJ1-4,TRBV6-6,CASSYQGYEKLFF,TGTGCCAGCAGTTACCAGGGTTATGAAAAACTGTTTTTT
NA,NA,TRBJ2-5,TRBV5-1,CASSYPSGEETQYF,TGCGCCAGCAGCTACCCCTCAGGGGAAGAGACCCAGTACTTC
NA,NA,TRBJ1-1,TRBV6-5,CASSYATGEAFF,TGTGCCAGCAGTTACGCCACAGGGGAAGCTTTCTTT
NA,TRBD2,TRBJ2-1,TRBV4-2,CASSQTTAGGRMNEQFF,TGTGCCAGCAGCCAAACCACAGCGGGGGGGCGTATGAATGAGCAGTTCTTC
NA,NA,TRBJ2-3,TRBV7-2,CASSSRRFRHTDTQYF,TGTGCCAGCAGCTCCCGGCGGTTCCGACACACAGATACGCAGTATTTT
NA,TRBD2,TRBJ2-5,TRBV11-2,CASSFSGTSGEETQYF,TGTGCCAGCAGCTTTTCCGGGACTAGCGGGGAAGAGACCCAGTACTTC
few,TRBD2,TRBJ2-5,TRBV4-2,CASSSRTSGGQETQYF,TGTGCCAGCAGCTCCCGGACTAGCGGGGGACAAGAGACCCAGTACTTC
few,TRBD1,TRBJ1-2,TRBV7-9,CASSLQGTDYGYTF,TGTGCCAGCAGCCTACAGGGGACCGACTATGGCTACACCTTC
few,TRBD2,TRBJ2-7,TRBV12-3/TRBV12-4,CASKIAGGNYEQYF,TGTGCCAGCAAAATAGCGGGGGGTAACTACGAGCAGTACTTC
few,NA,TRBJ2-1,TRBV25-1,CASSEYGSTVQFF,TGTGCCAGCAGTGAATATGGATCGACAGTGCAGTTCTTC
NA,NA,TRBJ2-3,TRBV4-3,CASSQDPGGLATDTQYF,TGCGCCAGCAGCCAGGATCCTGGCGGCCTGGCCACAGATACGCAGTATTTT
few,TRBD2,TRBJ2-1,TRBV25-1,CASTRAGAINEQFF,TGTGCCAGCACAAGAGCGGGAGCCATCAATGAGCAGTTCTTC
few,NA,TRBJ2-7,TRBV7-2,CASSLLVSYDGQYF,TGTGCCAGCAGCTTACTGGTTTCCTACGACGGGCAGTACTTC
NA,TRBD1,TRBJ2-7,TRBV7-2,CASSLGGTGSREQYF,TGTGCCAGCAGCTTAGGCGGGACAGGGTCTAGGGAGCAGTACTTC
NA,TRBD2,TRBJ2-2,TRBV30,CAWRRLAENTGELFF,TGTGCCTGGAGAAGACTAGCGGAGAACACCGGGGAGCTGTTTTTT
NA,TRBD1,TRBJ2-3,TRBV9,CASSTTQGAGLDTQYF,TGTGCCAGCAGCACAACGCAGGGGGCCGGTTTGGATACGCAGTATTTT